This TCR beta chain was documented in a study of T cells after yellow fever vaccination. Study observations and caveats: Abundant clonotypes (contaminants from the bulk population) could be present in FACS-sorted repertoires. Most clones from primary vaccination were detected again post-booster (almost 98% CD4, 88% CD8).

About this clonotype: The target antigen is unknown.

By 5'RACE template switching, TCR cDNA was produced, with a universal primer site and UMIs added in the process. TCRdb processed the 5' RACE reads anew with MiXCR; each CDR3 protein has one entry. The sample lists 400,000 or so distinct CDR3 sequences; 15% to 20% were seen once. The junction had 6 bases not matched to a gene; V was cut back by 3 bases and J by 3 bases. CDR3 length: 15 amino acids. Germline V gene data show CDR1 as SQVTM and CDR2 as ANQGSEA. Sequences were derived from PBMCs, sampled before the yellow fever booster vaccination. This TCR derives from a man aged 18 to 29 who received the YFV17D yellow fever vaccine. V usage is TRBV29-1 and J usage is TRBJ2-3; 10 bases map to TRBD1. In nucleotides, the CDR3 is TGCAGCGTTGACCGACAGGGGGCTGGGACAGATACGCAGTATTTT. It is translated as CSVDRQGAGTDTQYF.